One sample yielded the 20 T cell receptor beta chains listed below, sequenced in a study of T cell clonotyping in hematopoietic cell transplantation. The assay was immunoSEQ multiplex PCR, and TCRdb's table has in-frame clones only and misses some. The sample has tens of thousands of clones, around nine tenths seen once. The starting material was PBMCs, obtained 100 days after allogeneic stem cell transplant. The source is a female patient aged 50-65 years who had an allogeneic stem cell transplant from a related donor, so the T cells may come from the graft donor. Some clones in this sample may be carry-over from other donors' samples.

Worth noting for this clone: Within the sample, other DNA sequences also encode this same CDR3. The CDR3 here is CASSPSGGSYNEQFF. DNA for the CDR3: TGCGCCAGCAGCCCGTCGGGGGGGAGCTACAATGAGCAGTTCTTC. The chain is built from TRBV4-1 and TRBJ2-1; TRBD2 matches at 8 bases. The CDR3 is 15 amino acids. Germline V gene sequence: CDR1 MGHRA, CDR2 YSYEKL. The ends lost 4 bases at V and 3 bases at J; junction bases unmatched: 5.

The V gene is TRBV30, the J gene TRBJ2-5, with D uncertain. Germline V gene data show CDR1 as GTSNPN and CDR2 as SVGIG (reference sequence). V was shortened by 8 bases and J by 7 bases, with 11 bases between the two germline ends. CDR3 length: 10 residues. As DNA, the CDR3 is TGTGCCCTGCAAGTTGTGACCCAGTACTTC. Residues: CALQVVTQYF.

The chain combines TRBV6-6 with TRBJ2-7; D remains unclear. V was shortened by 6 bases and J by 8 bases, with 20 bases between the two germline ends. Germline-derived CDR1 and CDR2 are MNHNY and SVGAGI (reference sequence). This CDR3 has 14 amino acids. The CDR3 is CASRGVDGSGQQYF. The CDR3 bases are TGTGCCAGCAGGGGCGTGGACGGGTCCGGGCAGCAGTACTTC.

Only one count was recorded for this clone. V gene TRBV19 combines with J gene TRBJ1-2; a weak D match, TRBD1 (5 bases). This CDR3 is built from 15 residues. CDR1 is LNHDA and CDR2 is SQIVND in the germline V gene (reference sequence). V lost 5 bases and J lost 6, with 19 bases in between. CDR3 nucleotide sequence: TGTGCCAGTAGTTTATTCCCCAAAGTGGGGGATGGCTACACCTTC. This translates into CASSLFPKVGDGYTF.

The chain carries TRBV27 and TRBJ1-2; D not resolved. The CDR3 sequence is 14 residues long. The ends were cut back, 0 bases at V and 4 bases at J, with 9 bases in the middle. The V gene's germline CDR1 is MNHEY and CDR2 SMNVEV (reference sequence). The CDR3 coding sequence is TGTGCCAGCAGTTTATCTTGGCAGAGCTATGGCTACACCTTC. As protein: CASSLSWQSYGYTF.

J is TRBJ1-3 and V is TRBV13, with unresolved D. With 5 bases removed from V and 1 base from J, the gap between germline ends came to 6 bases. CDR1 is PRHDT, CDR2 FYEKMQ, per germline (reference sequence). The CDR3 has 13 amino acids. CDR3: CASSPPSGNTIYF. For the CDR3, the DNA is TGTGCCAGCAGCCCCCCATCTGGAAACACCATATATTTT.

Only one count was recorded for this clone. The gene calls are TRBV7-3 and TRBJ1-2, with a weak D call TRBD1 (6 bases). Between the trimmed V and J ends, which lost 5 bases and 6 bases, there was a span of 16 bases. The V gene's germline CDR1 is SGHTA and CDR2 FQGTGA. There are 14 residues in the CDR3. DNA for the CDR3: TGTGCCAGCAGCGCCCAATCCGGGACAAATGGCTACACCTTC. Protein: CASSAQSGTNGYTF.

The chain combines TRBV6-5 with TRBJ2-7, with D perhaps matching TRBD1 (6 bases). In germline, CDR1 is MNHEY, CDR2 SVGAGI. The CDR3 is 15 residues long. Deletions cut 6 bases from V and 2 bases from J, with 17 bases between. CDR3: CASRDHRDIPYEQYF. In DNA form, the CDR3 reads TGTGCCAGCAGAGACCACCGGGACATCCCCTACGAGCAGTACTTC.

This clone was detected only a few times. This chain joins TRBV2 and TRBJ1-3; no reliable D call. The CDR3 totals 14 residues. Germline CDR1 reads SNHLY; CDR2 reads FYNNEI. V was cut by 1 base and J by 2 bases, with 6 bases left in between. CDR3 loop: CASSEVSAGNTIYF. The CDR3 nucleotides read TGTGCCAGCAGTGAAGTTTCAGCTGGAAACACCATATATTTT.

This clone was recorded once. J is TRBJ2-2 and V is TRBV10-1, with 7 bases aligning to TRBD1. Per germline, CDR1 WNHNN and CDR2 SYGVQD (reference sequence). After removal of 4 bases from V and 4 bases from J, the junction contained 3 bases not matched to a gene. This CDR3 is built from 14 residues. The CDR3, as DNA: TGCGCCAGCAGTGGACAGGGTTCCACCGGGGAGCTGTTTTTT. This codes for CASSGQGSTGELFF.

The V and J genes are TRBV19 and TRBJ1-1; D may be TRBD1 (6 bases). There are 16 residues in the CDR3. The germline V gene has CDR1 LNHDA and CDR2 SQIVND (reference sequence). V gave up 7 bases and J gave up 3 bases, with 21 bases separating them. CDR3: CASTSGGSNQYTEAFF. The CDR3, as DNA: TGTGCCAGTACCTCCGGGGGCAGTAATCAGTACACTGAAGCTTTCTTT.

The V gene is TRBV4-1, the J gene TRBJ2-5, with TRBD2 matching over 12 bases. The CDR3 consists of 16 residues. Germline V gene sequence: CDR1 MGHRA, CDR2 YSYEKL. Trimming took 6 bases from V and 0 from J; bases not matched to a gene: 5. For the CDR3, the DNA is TGCGCCAGCAGTCGGACTAGCGGGACGTACCAAGAGACCCAGTACTTC. Protein product: CASSRTSGTYQETQYF.

This chain connects TRBV5-1 to TRBJ1-2; 11 nucleotides align to TRBD1. Looked up from germline, CDR1 is SGHRS and CDR2 is YFSETQ. The V gene end was trimmed by 7 bases and the J gene end by 8 bases; junction bases not matched to a gene: 13. The CDR3 contains 15 residues. For the CDR3, the DNA is TGCGCCAGCGGACTGATCGGACAGGGGGCTCGGGGCTACACCTTC. This gives the protein CASGLIGQGARGYTF.

The chain links TRBV5-5 to TRBJ2-7, with no clear D. The CDR3 loop spans 15 amino acids. V shed 0 bases and J shed 3 bases, with 13 bases lying between them. Per germline, CDR1 SGHKS and CDR2 YYEKEE (reference sequence). This chain's CDR3 is CASSLGSRTDYEQYF. CDR3 DNA: TGTGCCAGCAGCTTGGGCAGCCGTACTGACTACGAGCAGTACTTC.

The rearrangement joins TRBV2 to TRBJ2-7; perhaps TRBD1 as D (6 bases). With 7 bases removed from V and 9 bases from J, the gap between germline ends came to 10 bases. The germline V gene has CDR1 SNHLY and CDR2 FYNNEI. CDR3 length: 10 residues. The CDR3 sequence: CASKGERQYF. Written as DNA, the CDR3 is TGTGCCAGCAAGGGGGAAAGGCAGTACTTC.

The chain recombines TRBV6-5 with TRBJ1-1, with a weak D call TRBD1 (5 bases). The V gene lost 5 bases and the J gene lost 8 bases, with 12 bases spanning the gap. The germline V gene encodes CDR1 MNHEY and CDR2 SVGAGI. The CDR3 covers 12 residues. CDR3: CASSRAGREAFF. Written as DNA, the CDR3 is TGTGCCAGCAGTCGCGCAGGGAGGGAAGCTTTCTTT.

The chain is built from TRBV5-1 and TRBJ1-4; tentatively, D is TRBD1 (6 bases). Germline V lookup: CDR1 SGHRS, CDR2 YFSETQ. The V end lost 0 bases, the J end lost 6 bases, and 15 bases lay between the germline ends. The CDR3 is 16 amino acids. The CDR3 protein is CASSLARGALDEKLFF. CDR3 nucleotides: TGCGCCAGCAGCTTGGCTAGGGGGGCGTTGGATGAAAAACTGTTTTTT.

CDR3 region: CASSVGTPRGDEQYF. The CDR3 nucleotides are TGTGCCAGCAGCGTTGGAACCCCGAGGGGTGACGAGCAGTACTTC. This sequence joins TRBV9 and TRBJ2-7, with D possibly called TRBD1 or TRBD2 (5 bases each). V lost 2 bases and J 5 bases, leaving 17 bases between the germline ends. Germline CDR1 SGDLS, CDR2 YYNGEE. CDR3 length: 15 amino acids.

The V and J genes are TRBV2 and TRBJ1-2; no clear D gene. V lost 3 bases and J lost 2, with 10 bases in between. The CDR3 totals 14 residues. Germline CDR1 and CDR2: SNHLY and FYNNEI. CDR3 in amino acids: CASSDVTINYGYTF. The CDR3 DNA follows: TGTGCCAGCAGTGACGTGACCATCAACTATGGCTACACCTTC.

This rearrangement joins TRBV19 to TRBJ2-7, with a weak D call TRBD1 (6 bases). There are 16 residues in the CDR3. CDR1 is LNHDA, CDR2 SQIVND, per germline (reference sequence). The ends were cut back, 6 bases at V and 6 bases at J, with 24 bases in the middle. CDR3 loop: CASSSPFEGERGEQYF. For the CDR3, the DNA is TGTGCCAGTAGCTCTCCCTTCGAGGGGGAGAGAGGCGAGCAGTACTTC.